This TCR beta chain emerged from a study of control samples from healthy donors and cancer patients (dated by TCRdb to the early 2020s). Including the terminal cysteine and phenylalanine, the CDR3 comprises 13 residues. Kept here is only the CDR3 DNA, which spans 39 bases and is read in frame from base 1. V loses 4 bases at its end and J loses 10 bases; junction bases beyond the gene matches: 6. In the germline V gene (reference sequence), CDR1 corresponds to SEHNR and CDR2 to FQNEAQ. Concerning this clone: There is no known antigen for this receptor. It has no much larger one-base neighbor in the sample; base qualities were not kept.

Library preparation employed the immunoSEQ multiplex PCR assay. What TCRdb holds here is the immuneACCESS table cut down to in-frame rearrangements. Part of the clones is not present; checked against another copy, under half of the missing clones reflect an unresolved V gene, and the others are unexplained. Present in this sample are 120,000 or so clones, about 95% of which were seen just once. The ten largest clonotypes hold 3.6% of the sample. Sequenced: blood. This chain joins TRBV7-9 to TRBJ1-1, and TRBD1 aligns with 10 junction nucleotides. The TCR was taken from a man aged 25 to 45 in good health. The CDR3 is CASSSGQGRRAFF. The nucleotide sequence is given as TGTGCCAGCAGCTCGGGACAGGGGAGGCGAGCTTTCTTT.